This T cell receptor beta chain was recorded in a study of beta chain features in type 1 diabetes. This clone showed up just a few times. Antigen unknown. Germline V lookup: CDR1 SGHRS, CDR2 YFSETQ. The V and J ends lost 4 bases and 0 bases respectively, with 13 bases between them. This CDR3 region has 16 residues. Expressed TCRB transcripts got sequenced, as all isolated RNA was reverse transcribed. Here immunoSEQ multiplex PCR was the method, and the copy in TCRdb shows in-frame clones only, minus some. The table shows 150,000 or so clones, with 40% to 55% occurring only once. General study findings and limits: A greater similarity of naive, central memory and Treg TCRB repertoires was seen among patients than among healthy donors.

The sequencing sample was made of Tregs from blood. The V call is TRBV5-1, the J call TRBJ1-4; no firm D call. This clonotype was obtained from a man between 18 and 29 years old in good health. CDR3 DNA: TGCGCCAGCAGCCCAGGCCAGCTCGCAACTAATGAAAAACTGTTTTTT. Its translation is CASSPGQLATNEKLFF.